A single sample gave rise to the 25 T cell receptor beta chains below, sequenced in a study of shared clonotypes between healthy human individuals. TCRdb keeps only in-frame clones here, not all; method: immunoSEQ multiplex PCR. The sample includes around 2.5 million clones, roughly 93% of them seen just once. The sequencing sample was made of naive CD4+ T cells from PBMCs. Specified subset: CD45RA+ positively selected. The source of these receptors is a man younger than 35 in good health. Some clones in this sample may be carry-over from other donors' samples.

This rearrangement joins TRBV6-6 to TRBJ2-7; 8 positions match TRBD2. The V gene end was trimmed by 6 bases and the J gene end by 7 bases; junction bases not matched to a gene: 2. The germline V gene has CDR1 MNHNY and CDR2 SVGAGI (reference sequence). The CDR3 is made up of 11 amino acids. This chain's CDR3 is CASRVAGEQYF. The CDR3 DNA reads as TGTGCCAGCAGAGTAGCGGGGGAGCAGTACTTC.

This chain links TRBV14 with TRBJ1-2, with D maybe TRBD1 (5 bases). This CDR3 is built from 16 residues. Looked up from germline, CDR1 is SGHDN and CDR2 is FVKESK. Trimming removed 2 bases at V and 7 bases at J, with 20 bases between. Here the CDR3 DNA reads TGTGCCAGCAGCCAAAGGCCCCCTTCCGCCGGGGGTGGCTACACCTTC. It translates to CASSQRPPSAGGGYTF.

The chain has TRBV2 and TRBJ2-7; 7 bases map to TRBD2. Germline CDR1 is SNHLY and CDR2 is FYNNEI. The CDR3 loop spans 14 amino acids. Trimming took 2 bases from V and 4 from J; bases not matched to a gene: 5. The DNA for the CDR3 is TGTGCCAGCAGTGAACTGGTCGGGAGGTACGAGCAGTACTTC. Its translation is CASSELVGRYEQYF.

The chain is built from TRBV7-2 and TRBJ1-1, with TRBD1 as a possible D gene (6 bases). The CDR3 covers 15 residues. Trimming pared 4 bases from V and 2 bases from J, leaving 14 bases between. Per the germline V gene, CDR1 is SGHTA and CDR2 is FQGNSA. Written as DNA, the CDR3 is TGTGCCAGCAGCTCACAGGGAAGGGGCAACACTGAAGCTTTCTTT. Its protein is CASSSQGRGNTEAFF.

V usage is TRBV4-3 and J usage is TRBJ2-3; tentatively, D is TRBD1 or TRBD2 (7 bases each). The length of the CDR3 is 18 residues. Trimming took off 1 base at V and 0 bases at J, with 17 bases between the two ends. CDR1 is LGHNA and CDR2 is YSLEER in the germline V gene. CDR3 DNA: TGCGCCAGCAGCCAAGGACAGGGCGCGGGGGCTAGCACAGATACGCAGTATTTT. Protein: CASSQGQGAGASTDTQYF.

The chain uses TRBV21-1 and TRBJ2-6; the table's TRBD1 call for D was not verified on the DNA. TRBV21-1 corresponds to a pseudogene. The CDR3 extends over 18 amino acids. DNA for the CDR3: TGTGCCAGCAGCAAAGCGCGAGACAGCAGCTCTGGGGCCAACGTCCTGACTTTC. Amino acid sequence: CASSKARDSSSGANVLTF.

The chain combines TRBV14 with TRBJ2-7; TRBD2 matches at 12 bases. Per germline, CDR1 SGHDN and CDR2 FVKESK. Trimming removed 4 bases from V and 5 bases from J; junction bases left unmatched: 9. The CDR3 runs 16 residues. The CDR3 region has the DNA TGTGCCAGCAGCCCCATGACTAGCGGGAGATATGACGAGCAGTACTTC. Encoded protein: CASSPMTSGRYDEQYF.

This chain connects TRBV7-9 to TRBJ1-3; D unclear. V gave up 0 bases and J gave up 0 bases, with 9 bases separating them. Germline V gives CDR1 SEHNR, CDR2 FQNEAQ (reference sequence). The CDR3 consists of 16 residues. CDR3 region: CASSLARLTSGNTIYF. The CDR3 region has the DNA TGTGCCAGCAGCTTAGCTCGGCTCACCTCTGGAAACACCATATATTTT.

The chain uses TRBV5-1 and TRBJ1-1; D not certain. Per the germline V gene, CDR1 is SGHRS and CDR2 is YFSETQ. The CDR3 runs to 15 residues. V lost 2 bases and J lost 1, with 12 bases in between. The CDR3 DNA reads as TGCGCCAGCAGCTTAGCAAACAGACCGAACACTGAAGCTTTCTTT. This sequence encodes CASSLANRPNTEAFF. Looking up the rest from reference TRBV5-1 and TRBJ1-1 gives the full variable domain: KAGVTQTPRYLIKTRGQQVTLSCSPISGHRSVSWYQQTPGQGLQFLFEYFSETQRNKGNFPGRFSGRQFSNSRSEMNVSTLELGDSALYLCASSLANRPNTEAFFGQGTRLTVV.

V is TRBV5-1 and J is TRBJ2-1, with 13 nucleotides matching TRBD2. The V gene's germline CDR1 is SGHRS and CDR2 YFSETQ. The CDR3 is made up of 17 amino acids. Unmatched junction bases numbered 5, after V lost 4 bases and J lost 1 base. This chain's CDR3 is CASSEGLAGTSYNEQFF. The CDR3 region has the DNA TGCGCCAGCAGCGAGGGACTAGCGGGGACGTCCTACAATGAGCAGTTCTTC.

The rearrangement links TRBV4-1 to TRBJ2-7, with TRBD1 identical over 10 bases. The CDR3 is made up of 15 amino acids. The germline gives CDR1 MGHRA, CDR2 YSYEKL. V lost 1 base to trimming and J lost 2 bases; unmatched junction nucleotides: 2. CDR3 coding DNA: TGCGCCAGCAGCCAAGGACAGGGGGCAACCTACGAGCAGTACTTC. Protein: CASSQGQGATYEQYF.

This chain links TRBV28 with TRBJ1-4; TRBD1 might be the D (5 bases). V lost 7 bases, J lost 7 bases, and 13 bases lay in between. Looked up from germline, CDR1 is MDHEN and CDR2 is SYDVKM. This CDR3 comprises 13 residues. The CDR3 DNA is TGTGCCAGCATTAGGGGCCGGGGTGAAAAACTGTTTTTT. Translation gives CASIRGRGEKLFF.

The gene calls are TRBV18 and TRBJ2-5; weak D call: TRBD2 (6 bases). V gave up 3 bases and J gave up 9 bases, with 17 bases separating them. This CDR3 has 14 residues. Germline CDR1 reads KGHSH; CDR2 reads LQKENI. CDR3 residues: CASSPLNEEGAQYF. For the CDR3, the DNA is TGTGCCAGCTCACCGTTAAATGAGGAGGGAGCCCAGTACTTC.

The CDR3 protein is CASRARVGYTF. CDR3 DNA: TGTGCCAGTAGGGCCAGGGTTGGCTACACCTTC. V and J are TRBV19 and TRBJ1-2; TRBD1 is a possible D gene (5 bases). Per germline, CDR1 LNHDA and CDR2 SQIVND (reference sequence). V shed 6 bases and J shed 7 bases, with 9 bases lying between them. This CDR3 spans 11 amino acids. The full variable domain, rest sourced from reference TRBV19 and TRBJ1-2, is DGGITQSPKYLFRKEGQNVTLSCEQNLNHDAMYWYRQDPGQGLRLIYYSQIVNDFQKGDIAEGYSVSREKKESFPLTVTSAQKNPTAFYLCASRARVGYTFGSGTRLTVV.

V gene TRBV5-1 combines with J gene TRBJ2-7; TRBD2 matches at 9 bases. Germline CDR1 reads SGHRS; CDR2 reads YFSETQ. V shed 7 bases, J shed 2 bases, and the junction held 4 bases outside the gene matches. The CDR3 is 13 residues long. For the CDR3, the DNA is TGCGCCAGCGGCGTAGCGGGAGCCTACGAGCAGTACTTC. Translation: CASGVAGAYEQYF.

V is TRBV7-2 and J is TRBJ2-3, with a tentative D call TRBD1 (5 bases). Between the trimmed V and J ends, which lost 5 bases and 7 bases, there was a span of 10 bases. Germline lookup yields CDR1 SGHTA and CDR2 FQGNSA. This CDR3 region has 12 residues. CDR3: CASSTDTYTQYF. For the CDR3, the DNA is TGTGCCAGCAGCACGGACACCTATACGCAGTATTTT.

V usage is TRBV6-6 and J usage is TRBJ2-1; a weak D match, TRBD2 (7 bases). The germline V and J ends were trimmed by 5 bases and 8 bases, with 22 bases remaining between them. The CDR3 is 16 residues long. Germline V CDR1 and CDR2: MNHNY, SVGAGI (reference sequence). CDR3 loop: CASSPVLGRGIDEQFF. The CDR3 nucleotides read TGTGCCAGCAGTCCCGTCCTTGGGAGGGGGATAGATGAGCAGTTCTTC.

The rearrangement joins TRBV6-6 to TRBJ1-4, with D tentatively TRBD1 (6 bases). Germline V lookup: CDR1 MNHNY, CDR2 SVGAGI (reference sequence). The CDR3 spans 15 residues. V was trimmed by 4 bases and J by 5 bases, leaving 14 bases between them. CDR3 nucleotides: TGTGCCAGCAGTTCAATAGGACAGAAAAATGAAAAACTGTTTTTT. The encoded protein is CASSSIGQKNEKLFF.

The rearrangement joins TRBV25-1 to TRBJ2-7; possible D gene TRBD2, 5 bases. V lost 1 base to trimming and J lost 1 base, with 8 bases between them. Germline CDR1 reads MGHDK; CDR2 reads SYGVNS. The CDR3 runs to 14 residues. The CDR3 DNA is TGTGCCAGCAGTGAATCGGGAATGTCCTACGAGCAGTACTTC. This codes for CASSESGMSYEQYF.

This chain connects TRBV10-1 to TRBJ2-5; 7 nucleotides line up with TRBD2. CDR1 WNHNN and CDR2 SYGVQD come from the germline V gene (reference sequence). V shed 1 base and J 5 bases; nucleotides not matched to a gene: 7. The CDR3 totals 15 residues. In DNA, the CDR3 is TGCGCCAGCAGTGAGTTCGGGAGGCCAGGGGAGACCCAGTACTTC. Translated: CASSEFGRPGETQYF.

This chain joins TRBV19 and TRBJ2-7, with D possibly being TRBD2 (5 bases). CDR3 length: 16 residues. The germline CDR1 and CDR2 sequences are LNHDA and SQIVND (reference sequence). V was clipped by 3 bases and J by 0 bases, with 15 bases between them. CDR3: CASSMAVKGSSYEQYF. The CDR3 DNA sequence: TGTGCCAGTAGTATGGCCGTGAAAGGGAGCTCCTACGAGCAGTACTTC.

The chain carries TRBV27 and TRBJ1-1, with D possibly TRBD1 on 6 matching bases. With 2 bases removed from V and 7 bases from J, the gap between germline ends came to 17 bases. Germline V gene sequence: CDR1 MNHEY, CDR2 SMNVEV (reference sequence). This CDR3 contains 15 residues. The CDR3 reads CASSLGGRGDLEAFF. CDR3 sequence (DNA): TGTGCCAGCAGTTTAGGGGGGCGCGGTGACCTTGAAGCTTTCTTT.

This chain uses TRBV28 with TRBJ1-1; 8 nucleotides align to TRBD1. Germline V lookup: CDR1 MDHEN, CDR2 SYDVKM. Trimming took 5 bases from V and 1 from J; bases not matched to a gene: 9. This CDR3 region has 16 residues. CDR3 sequence reads: CASSPATGGGNTEAFF. The CDR3 region has the DNA TGTGCCAGCAGTCCCGCCACAGGGGGAGGGAACACTGAAGCTTTCTTT.

J is TRBJ2-7 and V is TRBV15; the match to TRBD1 covers 8 bases. The CDR3 totals 16 residues. After removal of 0 bases from V and 2 bases from J, the junction contained 6 bases not matched to a gene. Per the germline V gene, CDR1 is LNHNV and CDR2 is YYDKDF (reference sequence). The DNA of the CDR3 is TGTGCCACCAGCAGAGATTGGGACAGGCTTACCTACGAGCAGTACTTC. Translation: CATSRDWDRLTYEQYF. The full variable domain, with the rest looked up from reference TRBV15 and TRBJ2-7, is DAMVIQNPRYQVTQFGKPVTLSCSQTLNHNVMYWYQQKSSQAPKLLFHYYDKDFNNEADTPDNFQSRRPNTSFCFLDIRSPGLGDTAMYLCATSRDWDRLTYEQYFGPGTRLTVT.

A remark on this clone: Other DNA sequences in the same sample also yield this CDR3. The chain joins TRBV18 to TRBJ2-3; D is uncertain. CDR3 length equals 14 residues. V was shortened by 3 bases and J by 0 bases, with 7 bases between the two germline ends. Looked up from germline, CDR1 is KGHSH and CDR2 is LQKENI. The CDR3 nucleotides are TGTGCCAGCTCACCCTTAGACAGCACAGATACGCAGTATTTT. It codes for CASSPLDSTDTQYF.